This TCR beta chain was obtained from a study of CDR3 diversity in severe acne. Using its own MiXCR run on the PCR reads, TCRdb lists one record per CDR3 protein. Among about 84,000 distinct CDR3 sequences listed, under 65% were seen once. This clonotype was seen repeatedly, ten times or more. This receptor was obtained from a male donor in good health, without acne. The sample taken for sequencing was blood.

The CDR3 reads CSANYGYTF. CDR3 bases: TGCAGTGCTAACTATGGCTACACCTTC. The chain has TRBV20-1 and TRBJ1-2; no clear D. There are 9 residues in the CDR3. Germline CDR1 reads DFQATT; CDR2 reads SNEGSKA (reference sequence). The V and J ends lost 4 bases and 3 bases respectively, with 0 bases between them.